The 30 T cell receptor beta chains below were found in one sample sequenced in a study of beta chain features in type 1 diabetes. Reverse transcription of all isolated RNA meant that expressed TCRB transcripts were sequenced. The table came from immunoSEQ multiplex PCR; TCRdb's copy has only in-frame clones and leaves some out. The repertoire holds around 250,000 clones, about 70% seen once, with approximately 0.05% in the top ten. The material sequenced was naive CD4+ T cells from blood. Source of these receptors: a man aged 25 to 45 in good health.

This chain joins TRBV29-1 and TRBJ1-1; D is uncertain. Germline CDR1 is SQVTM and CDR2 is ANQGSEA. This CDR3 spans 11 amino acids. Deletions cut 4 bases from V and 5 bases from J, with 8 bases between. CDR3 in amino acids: CSVGAYTEAFF. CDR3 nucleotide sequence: TGCAGCGTTGGGGCTTATACTGAAGCTTTCTTT.

The CDR3 region is CASSREGTTGELFF. CDR3 in DNA: TGTGCCAGCAGCCGCGAAGGCACCACCGGGGAGCTGTTTTTT. This sequence joins TRBV11-2 and TRBJ2-2; D gene ambiguous. This CDR3 is 14 amino acids long. The ends were cut back, 5 bases at V and 4 bases at J, with 11 bases in the middle. The V gene's germline CDR1 is SGHAT and CDR2 FQNNGV.

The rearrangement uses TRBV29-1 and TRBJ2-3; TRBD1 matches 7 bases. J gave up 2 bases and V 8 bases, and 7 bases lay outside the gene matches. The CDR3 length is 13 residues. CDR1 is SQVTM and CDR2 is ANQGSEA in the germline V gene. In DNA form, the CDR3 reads TGCAGCCCCGGACAGGTAGTCACAGATACGCAGTATTTT. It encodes CSPGQVVTDTQYF.

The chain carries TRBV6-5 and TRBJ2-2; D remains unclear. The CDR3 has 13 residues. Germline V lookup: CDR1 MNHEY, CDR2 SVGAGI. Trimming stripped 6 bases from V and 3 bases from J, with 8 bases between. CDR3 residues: CASRPIHTGELFF. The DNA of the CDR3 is TGTGCCAGCAGGCCCATCCACACCGGGGAGCTGTTTTTT.

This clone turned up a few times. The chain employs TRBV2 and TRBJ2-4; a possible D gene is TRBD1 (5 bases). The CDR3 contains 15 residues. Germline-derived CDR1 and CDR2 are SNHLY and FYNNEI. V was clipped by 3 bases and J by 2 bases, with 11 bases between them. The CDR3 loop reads CASSDNRLTKNIQYF. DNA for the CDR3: TGTGCCAGCAGTGACAACAGGCTGACCAAAAACATTCAGTACTTC. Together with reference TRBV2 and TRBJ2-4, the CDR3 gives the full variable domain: EPEVTQTPSHQVTQMGQEVILRCVPISNHLYFYWYRQILGQKVEFLVSFYNNEISEKSEIFDDQFSVERPDGSNFTLKIRSTKLEDSAMYFCASSDNRLTKNIQYFGAGTRLSVL.

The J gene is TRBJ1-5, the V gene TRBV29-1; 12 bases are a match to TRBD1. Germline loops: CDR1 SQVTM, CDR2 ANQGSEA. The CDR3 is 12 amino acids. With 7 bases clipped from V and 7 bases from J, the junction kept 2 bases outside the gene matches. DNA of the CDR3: TGCAGCGCCGGGACAGGGGGCCAGCCCCAGCATTTT. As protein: CSAGTGGQPQHF.

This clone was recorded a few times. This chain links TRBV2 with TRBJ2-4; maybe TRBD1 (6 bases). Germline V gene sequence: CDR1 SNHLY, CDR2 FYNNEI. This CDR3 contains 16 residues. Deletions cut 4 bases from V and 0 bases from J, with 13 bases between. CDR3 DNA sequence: TGTGCCAGCAGTGTCCAGGGGCGGATAGCCAAAAACATTCAGTACTTC. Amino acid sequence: CASSVQGRIAKNIQYF.

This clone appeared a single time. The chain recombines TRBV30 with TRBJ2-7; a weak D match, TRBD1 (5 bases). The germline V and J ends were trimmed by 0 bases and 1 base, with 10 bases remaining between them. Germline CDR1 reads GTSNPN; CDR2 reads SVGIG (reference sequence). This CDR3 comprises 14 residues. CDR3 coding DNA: TGTGCCTGGAGTGTAGGGGCAAGTTCCTACGAGCAGTACTTC. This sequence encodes CAWSVGASSYEQYF.

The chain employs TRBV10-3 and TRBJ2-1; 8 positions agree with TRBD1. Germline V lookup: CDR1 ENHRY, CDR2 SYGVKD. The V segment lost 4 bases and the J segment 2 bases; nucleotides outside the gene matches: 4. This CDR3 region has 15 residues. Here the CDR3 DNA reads TGTGCCATCAGTGTTCTACAGGGGGCCTACAATGAGCAGTTCTTC. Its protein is CAISVLQGAYNEQFF.

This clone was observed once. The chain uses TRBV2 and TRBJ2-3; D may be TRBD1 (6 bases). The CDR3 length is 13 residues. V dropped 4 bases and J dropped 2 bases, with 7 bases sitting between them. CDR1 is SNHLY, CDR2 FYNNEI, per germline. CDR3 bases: TGTGCCAGCAGTGGACAGGACACAGATACGCAGTATTTT. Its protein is CASSGQDTDTQYF.

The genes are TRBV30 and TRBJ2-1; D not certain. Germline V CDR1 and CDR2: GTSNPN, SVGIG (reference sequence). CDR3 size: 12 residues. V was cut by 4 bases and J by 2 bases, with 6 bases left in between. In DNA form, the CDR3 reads TGTGCCTGGACCGATACCTACAATGAGCAGTTCTTC. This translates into CAWTDTYNEQFF.

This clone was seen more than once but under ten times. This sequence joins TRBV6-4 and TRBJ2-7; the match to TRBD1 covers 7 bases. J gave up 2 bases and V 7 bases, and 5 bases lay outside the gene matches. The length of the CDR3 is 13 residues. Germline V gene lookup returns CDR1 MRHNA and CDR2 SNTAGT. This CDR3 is CASMSGQPYEQYF. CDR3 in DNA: TGTGCCAGCATGTCGGGACAGCCCTACGAGCAGTACTTC.

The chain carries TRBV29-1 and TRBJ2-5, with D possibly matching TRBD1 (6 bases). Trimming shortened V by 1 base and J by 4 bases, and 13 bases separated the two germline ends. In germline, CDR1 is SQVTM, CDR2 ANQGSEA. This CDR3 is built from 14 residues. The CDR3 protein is CSVEGQGLGETQYF. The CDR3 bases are TGCAGCGTTGAAGGGCAGGGGCTCGGAGAGACCCAGTACTTC.

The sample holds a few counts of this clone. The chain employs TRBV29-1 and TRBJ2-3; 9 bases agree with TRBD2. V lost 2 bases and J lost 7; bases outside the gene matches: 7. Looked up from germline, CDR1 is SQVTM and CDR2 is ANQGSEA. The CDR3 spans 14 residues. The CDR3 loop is CSVEWGGRGNTQYF. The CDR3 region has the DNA TGCAGCGTTGAATGGGGCGGGAGGGGAAATACGCAGTATTTT.

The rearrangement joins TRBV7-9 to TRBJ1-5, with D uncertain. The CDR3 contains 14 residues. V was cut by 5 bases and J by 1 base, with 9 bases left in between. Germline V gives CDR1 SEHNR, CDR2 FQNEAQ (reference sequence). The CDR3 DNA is TGTGCCAGCAGCACAGACAAGAGCAATCAGCCCCAGCATTTT. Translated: CASSTDKSNQPQHF.

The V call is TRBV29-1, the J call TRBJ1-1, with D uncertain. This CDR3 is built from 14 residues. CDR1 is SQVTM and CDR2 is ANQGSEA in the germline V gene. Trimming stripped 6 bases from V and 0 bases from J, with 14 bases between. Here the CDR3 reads CSVRIGNLNTEAFF. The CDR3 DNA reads TGCAGCGTAAGGATTGGAAACCTGAACACTGAAGCTTTCTTT. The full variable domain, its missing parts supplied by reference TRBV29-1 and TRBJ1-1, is SAVISQKPSRDICQRGTSLTIQCQVDSQVTMMFWYRQQPGQSLTLIATANQGSEATYESGFVIDKFPISRPNLTFSTLTVSNMSPEDSSIYLCSVRIGNLNTEAFFGQGTRLTVV.

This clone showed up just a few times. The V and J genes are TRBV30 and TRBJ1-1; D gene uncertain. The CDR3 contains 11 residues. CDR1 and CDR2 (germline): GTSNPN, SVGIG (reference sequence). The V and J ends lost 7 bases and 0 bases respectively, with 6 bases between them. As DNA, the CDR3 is TGTGCCTACCGTTTGAACACTGAAGCTTTCTTT. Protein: CAYRLNTEAFF.

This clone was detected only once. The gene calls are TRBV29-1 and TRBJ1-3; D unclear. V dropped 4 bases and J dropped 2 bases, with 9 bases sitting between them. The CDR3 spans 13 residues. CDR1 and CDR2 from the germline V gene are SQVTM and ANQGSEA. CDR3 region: CSVGVGPGNTIYF. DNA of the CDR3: TGCAGCGTTGGTGTAGGGCCTGGAAACACCATATATTTT. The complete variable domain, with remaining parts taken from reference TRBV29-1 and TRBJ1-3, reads SAVISQKPSRDICQRGTSLTIQCQVDSQVTMMFWYRQQPGQSLTLIATANQGSEATYESGFVIDKFPISRPNLTFSTLTVSNMSPEDSSIYLCSVGVGPGNTIYFGEGSWLTVV.

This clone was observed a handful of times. The CDR3 loop is CSVESRLTYEQFF. CDR3 nucleotides: TGCAGCGTCGAGAGCCGCTTGACGTATGAGCAGTTCTTC. This chain joins TRBV29-1 and TRBJ2-1; no firm D call. Germline loops: CDR1 SQVTM, CDR2 ANQGSEA. Trimming left V 6 bases short and J 8 bases short, with 17 bases between. The CDR3 length is 13 residues.

The CDR3 DNA is TGTGCCTGGAGTGTCGACAGGGGTACTGAAGCTTTCTTT. Translating it yields CAWSVDRGTEAFF. V and J are TRBV30 and TRBJ1-1, with 8 bases matching TRBD1. CDR3 length: 13 residues. Germline CDR1 and CDR2: GTSNPN and SVGIG (reference sequence). V lost 0 bases, J lost 5 bases, and 2 bases stayed unmatched.

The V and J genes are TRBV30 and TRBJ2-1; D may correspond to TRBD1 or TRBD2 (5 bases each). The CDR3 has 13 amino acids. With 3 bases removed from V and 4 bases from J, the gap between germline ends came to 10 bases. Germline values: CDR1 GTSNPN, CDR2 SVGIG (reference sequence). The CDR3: CAWSEGRYNEQFF. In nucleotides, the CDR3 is TGTGCCTGGAGCGAGGGACGGTACAATGAGCAGTTCTTC.

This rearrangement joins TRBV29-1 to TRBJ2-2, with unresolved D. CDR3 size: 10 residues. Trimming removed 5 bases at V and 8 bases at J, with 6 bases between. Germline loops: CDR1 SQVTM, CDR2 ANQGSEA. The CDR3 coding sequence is TGCAGCGTTTTAGATGGGGAGCTGTTTTTT. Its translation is CSVLDGELFF.

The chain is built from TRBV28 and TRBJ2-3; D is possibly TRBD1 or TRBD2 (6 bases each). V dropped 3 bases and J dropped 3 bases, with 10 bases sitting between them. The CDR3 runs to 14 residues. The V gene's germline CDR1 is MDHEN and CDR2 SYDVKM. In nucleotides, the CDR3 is TGTGCCAGCAGTTTGCAGGGGAGGACAGATACGCAGTATTTT. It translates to CASSLQGRTDTQYF.

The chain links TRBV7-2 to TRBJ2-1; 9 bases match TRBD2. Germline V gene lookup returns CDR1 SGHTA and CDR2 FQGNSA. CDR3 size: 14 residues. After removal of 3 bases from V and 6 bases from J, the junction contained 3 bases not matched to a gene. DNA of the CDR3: TGTGCCAGCAGCTTGGGACTAGCACCCAATGAGCAGTTCTTC. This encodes CASSLGLAPNEQFF.

The CDR3 reads CAIRSTSGSYNEQFF. The CDR3 bases are TGTGCCATCAGATCGACTAGCGGGAGTTACAATGAGCAGTTCTTC. The rearrangement links TRBV10-3 to TRBJ2-1, with 12 bases identical to TRBD2. The length of the CDR3 is 15 residues. The V segment lost 6 bases and the J segment 4 bases; nucleotides outside the gene matches: 4. In germline, CDR1 is ENHRY, CDR2 SYGVKD.

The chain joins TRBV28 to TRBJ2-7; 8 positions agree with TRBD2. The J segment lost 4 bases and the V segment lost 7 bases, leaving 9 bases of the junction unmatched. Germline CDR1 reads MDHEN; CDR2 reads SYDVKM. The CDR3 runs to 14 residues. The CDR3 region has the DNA TGTGCCAGCAACCCGGGAGGGTCGCTTTACGAGCAGTACTTC. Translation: CASNPGGSLYEQYF.

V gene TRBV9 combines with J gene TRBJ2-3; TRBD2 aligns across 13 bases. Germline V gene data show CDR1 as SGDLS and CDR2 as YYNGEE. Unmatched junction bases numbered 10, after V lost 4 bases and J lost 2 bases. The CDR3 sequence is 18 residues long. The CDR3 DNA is TGTGCCAGCAGCACCCCCGGGACTAGCGGGATTCCCACAGATACGCAGTATTTT. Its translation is CASSTPGTSGIPTDTQYF.

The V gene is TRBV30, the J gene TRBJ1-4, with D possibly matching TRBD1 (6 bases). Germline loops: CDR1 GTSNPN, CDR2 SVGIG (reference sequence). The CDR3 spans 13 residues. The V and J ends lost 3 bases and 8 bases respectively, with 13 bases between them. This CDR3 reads CAWRTGTQEKLFF. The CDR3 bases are TGTGCCTGGAGAACCGGGACACAAGAAAAACTGTTTTTT. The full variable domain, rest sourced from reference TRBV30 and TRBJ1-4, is SQTIHQWPATLVQPVGSPLSLECTVEGTSNPNLYWYRQAAGRGLQLLFYSVGIGQISSEVPQNLSASRPQDRQFILSSKKLLLSDSGFYLCAWRTGTQEKLFFGSGTQLSVL.

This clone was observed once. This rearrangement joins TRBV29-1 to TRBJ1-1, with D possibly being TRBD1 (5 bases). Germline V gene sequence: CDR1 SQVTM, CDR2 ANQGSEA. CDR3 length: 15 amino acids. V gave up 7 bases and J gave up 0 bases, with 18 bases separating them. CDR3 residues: CSARGVGGMNTEAFF. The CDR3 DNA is TGCAGCGCCCGAGGGGTTGGCGGAATGAACACTGAAGCTTTCTTT.

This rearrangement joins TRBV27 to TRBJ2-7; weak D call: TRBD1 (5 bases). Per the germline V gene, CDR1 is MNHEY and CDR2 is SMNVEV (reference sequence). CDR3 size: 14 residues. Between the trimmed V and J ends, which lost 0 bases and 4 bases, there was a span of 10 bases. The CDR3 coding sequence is TGTGCCAGCAGTTTATCAGGGGCTGGGTACGAGCAGTACTTC. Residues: CASSLSGAGYEQYF.